This entry lists 24 T cell receptor beta chains sequenced from one sample in a study of CD8+CD57+ T cells in acquired aplastic anemia. Genomic DNA, the template, was used for profiling of the TCR beta VDJ and CDR3. MiXCR, run by TCRdb on the reads, gives a single entry per CDR3 protein. This table holds about 190,000 distinct CDR3 sequences, less than 65% found once. The sequenced sample was sorted CD4+, CD8+, or CD8+CD57+ T cells (not recorded which) from PBMCs. The receptors here all came from a human donor in good health, serving as a control.

J is TRBJ2-3 and V is TRBV20-1; 7 bases align to TRBD2. From germline, CDR1 is DFQATT and CDR2 SNEGSKA (reference sequence). This CDR3 comprises 13 residues. CDR3 DNA sequence: TGCAGCCTCATATTGGGGGGGGTGGATACGCAGTATTTT. Translation gives CSLILGGVDTQYF.

J is TRBJ1-3 and V is TRBV12-5, with D possibly being TRBD1 (6 bases). Germline V gene lookup returns CDR1 LGHNT and CDR2 FRNRAP. The CDR3 consists of 16 residues. V was shortened by 6 bases and J by 3 bases, with 18 bases between the two germline ends. This CDR3 reads CASGKLDSRIGNTIYF. In nucleotides, the CDR3 is TGTGCTAGTGGGAAGTTGGACAGCCGAATTGGAAACACCATATATTTT.

V and J are TRBV29-1 and TRBJ1-2; D possibly corresponds to TRBD1 (6 bases). Germline lookup yields CDR1 SQVTM and CDR2 ANQGSEA. V dropped 6 bases and J dropped 8 bases, with 16 bases sitting between them. This CDR3 has 12 amino acids. The CDR3 DNA is TGCAGCGTGGACGGGGGGGGCGCCGGCTACACCTTC. This translates into CSVDGGGAGYTF.

This clonotype came up many times. This sequence joins TRBV20-1 and TRBJ2-2, with D tentatively TRBD1 (6 bases). From germline, CDR1 is DFQATT and CDR2 SNEGSKA (reference sequence). The length of the CDR3 is 14 residues. Trimming took 6 bases from V and 7 from J, leaving 18 bases between them. The CDR3 nucleotides are TGCAGTGCCGAAAGAAACAGGGATGGCGGGGAGCTGTTTTTT. Translation gives CSAERNRDGGELFF.

This chain connects TRBV11-2 to TRBJ2-3; D may be TRBD2 (6 bases). V shed 2 bases and J shed 6 bases, with 9 bases lying between them. This CDR3 has 13 amino acids. CDR1 and CDR2 from the germline V gene are SGHAT and FQNNGV. CDR3 in amino acids: CASSLRLADTQYF. In nucleotides, the CDR3 is TGTGCCAGCAGCTTAAGGCTAGCGGATACGCAGTATTTT.

This clonotype occurred once. The J gene is TRBJ1-2, the V gene TRBV5-1, with 9 bases fitting TRBD1. Germline V gene lookup returns CDR1 SGHRS and CDR2 YFSETQ. The CDR3 is 15 residues long. V shed 3 bases and J 4 bases; nucleotides not matched to a gene: 7. The CDR3 bases are TGCGCCAGCAGCTCCGCCGCGACAGGGGGCTATGGCTACACCTTC. It specifies CASSSAATGGYGYTF.

This clonotype was counted many times. One junction end does not reproduce the germline sequence, and a read error may be involved. The chain combines TRBV7-9 with TRBJ1-1; D call uncertain. The germline CDR1 and CDR2 sequences are SEHNR and FQNEAQ (reference sequence). This CDR3 is built from 12 residues. CDR3 nucleotides: TGTGCCAGCAGCTTAGACGCCCAAAGCAGGCGATTT. It translates to CASSLDAQSRRF.

With regard to this clonotype: The conserved closing phenylalanine or tryptophan is absent in this CDR3, likely reflecting a read error. The limits of the CDR3 on the DNA are not certain, so only TCRdb's listed CDR3 is given. The genes are TRBV7-2 and TRBJ1-3; TRBD1, as called in the table, went unchecked against the DNA. CDR1 and CDR2 (germline): SGHTA, FQGNSA. The CDR3 region is 8 residues in length, termini included. The CDR3 protein is CASSSGQG.

As concerns this clonotype: This may stem from a read error, because a much larger clone lies one nucleotide away. The gene calls are TRBV20-1 and TRBJ2-1; TRBD2 aligns across 8 bases. The germline V gene has CDR1 DFQATT and CDR2 SNEGSKA (reference sequence). The CDR3 extends over 16 amino acids. The trim removed 0 bases at V and 6 bases at J, leaving 10 bases unmatched. The CDR3 is CSARDARGGGANEQFF. The DNA for the CDR3 is TGCAGTGCTAGAGATGCCCGGGGGGGGGGGGCCAATGAGCAGTTCTTC.

On this clonotype itself: An end of the junction does not agree with germline; a read error may underlie this. The genes are TRBV2 and TRBJ2-5; tentative D call: TRBD1 (5 bases). The germline CDR1 and CDR2 sequences are SNHLY and FYNNEI. The CDR3 has 14 amino acids. CDR3 in amino acids: CASTLGQGQEIQYF. The CDR3 DNA follows: TGTGCCAGCACATTGGGGCAGGGTCAAGAGATCCAGTACTTC.

Many counts were recorded for this clonotype. The chain joins TRBV5-8 to TRBJ1-4; a weak D match, TRBD1 (5 bases). The germline gives CDR1 SGHTS, CDR2 YDEGEE. The CDR3 loop spans 15 amino acids. Trimming left V 4 bases short and J 5 bases short, with 15 bases between. The CDR3 loop reads CASSNAGTRNEKLFF. The CDR3 DNA is TGTGCCAGCAGCAACGCAGGGACCCGGAATGAAAAACTGTTTTTT.

The gene calls are TRBV20-1 and TRBJ2-1; possibly TRBD2 for D (5 bases). The germline CDR1 and CDR2 sequences are DFQATT and SNEGSKA (reference sequence). V was trimmed by 1 base and J by 8 bases, leaving 15 bases between them. The CDR3 is 14 amino acids. CDR3 sequence (DNA): TGCAGTGCTAGAGTACCTAGCTCAGTCTATGAGCAGTTCTTC. Translated, it gives CSARVPSSVYEQFF.

The rearrangement links TRBV30 to TRBJ1-5, with D unresolved. The germline V gene encodes CDR1 GTSNPN and CDR2 SVGIG (reference sequence). V gave up 0 bases and J gave up 3 bases, with 9 bases separating them. The CDR3 sequence is 14 residues long. CDR3 in amino acids: CAWSVGQFNQPQHF. The CDR3 coding sequence is TGTGCCTGGAGTGTTGGGCAGTTCAATCAGCCCCAGCATTTT.

The table lists this clonotype with a count of one. The chain couples TRBV15 to TRBJ1-1; D is unclear. The CDR3 length is 15 residues. Trimming pared 2 bases from V and 3 bases from J, leaving 13 bases between. Germline CDR1 reads LNHNV; CDR2 reads YYDKDF (reference sequence). The chain's CDR3 is CATSRNSWIDTEAFF. The CDR3 coding sequence is TGTGCCACCAGCAGAAACTCCTGGATTGACACTGAAGCTTTCTTT.

This clonotype has a count of ten or more. J is TRBJ1-6 and V is TRBV6-5; 10 bases map to TRBD1. This CDR3 is built from 14 residues. V was pared by 6 bases and J by 10 bases, with 6 bases of the junction left unmatched. Germline assignment: CDR1 MNHEY and CDR2 SVGAGI. CDR3 amino acids: CASREGTGVSPLHF. The CDR3, as DNA: TGTGCCAGCAGAGAGGGGACAGGGGTATCACCCCTCCACTTT.

The chain links TRBV7-3 to TRBJ1-3, with D unresolved. Per the germline V gene, CDR1 is SGHTA and CDR2 is FQGTGA. This CDR3 has 12 amino acids. Deletions cut 4 bases from V and 8 bases from J, with 9 bases between. CDR3 loop: CASSSHGDTIYF. In DNA form, the CDR3 reads TGTGCCAGCAGCTCGCATGGTGACACCATATATTTT. Full variable domain (rest looked up from reference TRBV7-3 and TRBJ1-3): GAGVSQTPSNKVTEKGKYVELRCDPISGHTALYWYRQSLGQGPEFLIYFQGTGAADDSGLPNDRFFAVRPEGSVSTLKIQRTERGDSAVYLCASSSHGDTIYFGEGSWLTVV.

The chain has TRBV10-3 and TRBJ2-3; D possibly corresponds to TRBD2 (5 bases). CDR1 and CDR2 from the germline V gene are ENHRY and SYGVKD. This CDR3 contains 16 residues. V was shortened by 8 bases and J by 1 base, with 19 bases between the two germline ends. The CDR3 loop is CAISGSGADRTDTQYF. The CDR3 DNA is TGTGCCATCTCGGGGTCTGGAGCCGATCGCACAGATACGCAGTATTTT.

This clonotype came up many times. The rearrangement joins TRBV20-1 to TRBJ2-3; no reliable D call. This CDR3 region has 12 residues. Trimming took off 3 bases at V and 6 bases at J, with 10 bases between the two ends. The germline V gene has CDR1 DFQATT and CDR2 SNEGSKA (reference sequence). CDR3 amino acids: CSASGLWDTQYF. CDR3 in DNA: TGCAGTGCTAGTGGGCTATGGGATACGCAGTATTTT.

V and J are TRBV20-1 and TRBJ2-2; the D gene could be TRBD1 or TRBD2 (5 bases each). The germline CDR1 and CDR2 sequences are DFQATT and SNEGSKA (reference sequence). There are 11 residues in the CDR3. V gave up 5 bases and J gave up 6 bases, with 7 bases separating them. The CDR3 region is CSAEGPGELFF. Here the CDR3 DNA reads TGCAGTGCTGAGGGGCCCGGGGAGCTGTTTTTT.

The chain couples TRBV19 to TRBJ1-2; D not resolved. CDR3 length: 14 amino acids. Germline values: CDR1 LNHDA, CDR2 SQIVND (reference sequence). Trimming took 3 bases from V and 4 from J, leaving 12 bases between them. CDR3 amino acids: CASSIFRASYGYTF. CDR3 in DNA: TGTGCCAGTAGTATCTTCCGGGCCTCCTATGGCTACACCTTC.

Notes on this clonotype: Germline is not matched at one junction end, which may reflect a read error. The chain combines TRBV7-9 with TRBJ2-7; 9 bases fit TRBD2. The CDR3 consists of 12 residues. The germline CDR1 and CDR2 sequences are SEHNR and FQNEAQ (reference sequence). The CDR3, as DNA: TGTGCCAGCACTAGCGGGGAACCTCGTTTCAACTTC. Translating it yields CASTSGEPRFNF.

CDR3 in DNA: TGCAGTGTTTGGGGGGGCGCTATCTACGAGCAGTTCTTC. The encoded protein is CSVWGGAIYEQFF. The J gene is TRBJ2-1, the V gene TRBV20-1; weak D call: TRBD2 (7 bases). CDR1 DFQATT and CDR2 SNEGSKA come from the germline V gene (reference sequence). This CDR3 region has 13 residues. The V gene lost 7 bases and the J gene lost 10 bases, with 20 bases spanning the gap.

V is TRBV10-1 and J is TRBJ1-3; D remains unclear. The CDR3 covers 18 residues. V was trimmed by 0 bases and J by 0 bases, leaving 15 bases between them. The germline V gene encodes CDR1 WNHNN and CDR2 SYGVQD (reference sequence). The CDR3 loop reads CASSESNSLMISGNTIYF. CDR3 in DNA: TGCGCCAGCAGTGAGTCGAACAGCCTCATGATCTCTGGAAACACCATATATTTT.

This clonotype was observed at least ten times. The chain joins TRBV7-6 to TRBJ2-1, with D possibly TRBD1 on 5 matching bases. The CDR3 runs 14 residues. V dropped 3 bases and J dropped 8 bases, with 14 bases sitting between them. Germline CDR1 is SGHVS and CDR2 is FNYEAQ. CDR3 amino acids: CASSFGHQTDEQFF. CDR3 in DNA: TGTGCCAGCAGCTTCGGACACCAGACGGATGAGCAGTTCTTC.